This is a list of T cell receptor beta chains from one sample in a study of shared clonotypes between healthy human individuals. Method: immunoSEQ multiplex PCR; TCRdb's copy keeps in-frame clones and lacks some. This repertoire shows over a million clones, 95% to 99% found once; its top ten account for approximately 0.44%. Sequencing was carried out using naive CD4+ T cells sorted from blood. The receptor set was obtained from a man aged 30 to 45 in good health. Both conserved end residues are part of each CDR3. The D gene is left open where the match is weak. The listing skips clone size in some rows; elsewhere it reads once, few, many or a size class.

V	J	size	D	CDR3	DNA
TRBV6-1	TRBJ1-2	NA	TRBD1	CASSRDRVFYGYTF	TGTGCCAGCAGCCGGGACAGGGTCTTCTATGGCTACACCTTC
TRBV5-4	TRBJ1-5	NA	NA	CASSLTGGGDQPQHF	TGTGCCAGCAGCTTGACAGGCGGGGGGGATCAGCCCCAGCATTTT
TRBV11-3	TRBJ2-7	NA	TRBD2	CASSLESSGSYEQYF	TGTGCCAGCAGCTTAGAGTCTAGCGGGAGTTACGAGCAGTACTTC
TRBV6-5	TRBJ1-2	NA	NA	CASRGEGWYHGYTF	TGTGCCAGTCGAGGGGAGGGGTGGTATCATGGCTACACCTTC
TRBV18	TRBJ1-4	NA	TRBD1	CASSPGTALPNEKLFF	TGTGCCAGCTCACCAGGGACAGCGTTACCTAATGAAAAACTGTTTTTT
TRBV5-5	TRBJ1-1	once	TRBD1	CASSPTGVNRGRDTEAFF	TGTGCCAGCAGCCCCACGGGGGTTAACAGGGGAAGGGACACTGAAGCTTTCTTT
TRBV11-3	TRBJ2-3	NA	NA	CASSPAGQNTDTQYF	TGTGCCAGCAGCCCGGCGGGACAAAACACAGATACGCAGTATTTT
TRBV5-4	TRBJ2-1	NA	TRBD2	CASSLGSGSGEQFF	TGTGCCAGCAGCTTGGGCAGCGGGAGTGGTGAGCAGTTCTTC
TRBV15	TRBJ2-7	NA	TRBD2	CATSRDGGRTYEQYF	TGTGCCACCAGCAGAGACGGGGGGAGGACCTACGAGCAGTACTTC
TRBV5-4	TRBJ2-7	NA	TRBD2	CASSNLAERETYEQYF	TGTGCCAGCAGCAATCTAGCGGAACGCGAGACCTACGAGCAGTACTTC
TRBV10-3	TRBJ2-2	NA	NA	CAISEMMAMGNTGELFF	TGTGCCATCAGTGAGATGATGGCCATGGGGAACACCGGGGAGCTGTTTTTT
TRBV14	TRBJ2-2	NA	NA	CASAANRGTGELFF	TGTGCCAGCGCTGCAAACCGGGGCACCGGGGAGCTGTTTTTT
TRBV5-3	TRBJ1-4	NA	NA	CASSLARTGNEKLFF	TGTGCCAGCAGCTTGGCCCGGACGGGGAATGAAAAACTGTTTTTT
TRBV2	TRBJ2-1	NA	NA	CASNGAYRDNEQFF	TGTGCCAGCAATGGGGCGTACAGAGACAATGAGCAGTTCTTC
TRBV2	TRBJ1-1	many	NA	CASVRGGNTEAFF	TGTGCCAGCGTTCGAGGTGGGAACACTGAAGCTTTCTTT
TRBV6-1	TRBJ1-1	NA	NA	CASSPFTEAFF	TGTGCCAGCAGCCCTTTTACTGAAGCTTTCTTT
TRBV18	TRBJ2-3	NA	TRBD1	CASSPGTGTDTQYF	TGTGCCAGCTCACCTGGGACAGGCACAGATACGCAGTATTTT
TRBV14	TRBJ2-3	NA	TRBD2	CASSQDLAGGTDTQYF	TGTGCCAGCAGCCAAGACCTAGCGGGAGGCACAGATACGCAGTATTTT
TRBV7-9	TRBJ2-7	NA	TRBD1	CASSLAQGINEQYF	TGTGCCAGCAGCTTAGCACAGGGGATTAACGAGCAGTACTTC
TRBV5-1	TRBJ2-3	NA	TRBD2	CASSSGSPTDTQYF	TGCGCCAGCAGTAGCGGGAGTCCGACAGATACGCAGTATTTT
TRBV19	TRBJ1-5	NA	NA	CASSSNAGSWSNQPQHF	TGTGCCAGTAGTTCCAATGCCGGGTCCTGGAGCAATCAGCCCCAGCATTTT
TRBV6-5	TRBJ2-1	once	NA	CASHGRYNEQFF	TGTGCCAGCCACGGGAGATACAATGAGCAGTTCTTC
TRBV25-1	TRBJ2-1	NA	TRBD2	CASSDAGKGGTYNEQFF	TGTGCCAGCAGTGATGCAGGCAAGGGAGGGACCTACAATGAGCAGTTCTTC
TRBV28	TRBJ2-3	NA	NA	CASSGPQISTDTQYF	TGTGCCAGCAGTGGACCACAGATTAGCACAGATACGCAGTATTTT
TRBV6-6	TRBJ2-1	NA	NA	CASSPRGSYNEQFF	TGTGCCAGCAGTCCACGGGGGTCCTACAATGAGCAGTTCTTC
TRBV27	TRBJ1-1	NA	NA	CASSPRRGTEAFF	TGTGCCAGCAGCCCTCGACGGGGCACTGAAGCTTTCTTT
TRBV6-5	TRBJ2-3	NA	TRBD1	CASRETGGRTDTQYF	TGTGCCAGCAGAGAGACAGGGGGCCGGACAGATACGCAGTATTTT
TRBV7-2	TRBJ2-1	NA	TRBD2	CASSISGDEQFF	TGTGCCAGCAGCATTAGCGGGGATGAGCAGTTCTTC
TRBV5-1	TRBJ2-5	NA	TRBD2	CASSLYSGRGETQYF	TGCGCCAGCAGCCTCTATAGCGGGAGAGGGGAGACCCAGTACTTC
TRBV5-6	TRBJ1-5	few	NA	CASSLAAGNQPQHF	TGTGCCAGCAGCTTGGCGGCAGGCAATCAGCCCCAGCATTTT
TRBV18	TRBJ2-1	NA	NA	CASSRDNEQFF	TGTGCCAGCTCACGGGACAATGAGCAGTTCTTC
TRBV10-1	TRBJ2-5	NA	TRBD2	CASSSAGGGPETQYF	TGCGCCAGCAGTTCGGCGGGAGGGGGTCCAGAGACCCAGTACTTC
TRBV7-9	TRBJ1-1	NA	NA	CASSLEAESGAFF	TGTGCCAGCAGCTTAGAGGCGGAAAGTGGGGCTTTCTTT
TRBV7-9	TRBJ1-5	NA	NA	CASSTSRGVTQHF	TGTGCCAGCAGCACCAGTAGAGGGGTGACCCAGCATTTT
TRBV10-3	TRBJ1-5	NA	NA	CAISESRGSGLLGNQPQHF	TGTGCCATCAGTGAGTCGAGAGGATCGGGGTTACTGGGGAACCAGCCCCAGCATTTT
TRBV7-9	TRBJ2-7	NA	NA	CASSLALNYEQYF	TGTGCCAGCAGCTTAGCGCTAAACTACGAGCAGTACTTC
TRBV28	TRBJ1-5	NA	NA	CASSLRRRGSNQPQHF	TGTGCCAGCAGTTTAAGACGACGAGGGAGCAATCAGCCCCAGCATTTT
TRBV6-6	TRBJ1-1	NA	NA	CASSPVPGNTEAFF	TGTGCCAGCAGTCCAGTGCCAGGGAACACTGAAGCTTTCTTT
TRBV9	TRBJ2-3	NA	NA	CASSSRISDTQYF	TGTGCCAGCAGCTCCAGGATTTCTGATACGCAGTATTTT
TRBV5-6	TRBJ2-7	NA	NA	CASSLSRETNEQYF	TGTGCCAGCAGCTTGAGCAGGGAAACCAACGAGCAGTACTTC
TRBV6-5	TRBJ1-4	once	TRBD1	CASSYYPGQGNEKLFF	TGTGCCAGCAGTTACTACCCGGGACAGGGAAATGAAAAACTGTTTTTT
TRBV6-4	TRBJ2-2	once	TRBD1	CASRADRTGELFF	TGTGCCAGCAGAGCGGACAGGACCGGGGAGCTGTTTTTT
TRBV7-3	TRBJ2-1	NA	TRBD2	CASSLTGTSVNEQFF	TGTGCCAGCAGCTTAACCGGGACTAGTGTTAATGAGCAGTTCTTC
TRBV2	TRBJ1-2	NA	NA	CASSARAGYGYTF	TGTGCCAGCAGTGCCCGGGCTGGCTATGGCTACACCTTC
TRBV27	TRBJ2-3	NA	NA	CASRPLYITDTQYF	TGTGCCAGCAGGCCATTGTACATCACAGATACGCAGTATTTT
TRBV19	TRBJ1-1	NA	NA	CASRDPNTEAFF	TGTGCCAGCAGGGACCCGAACACTGAAGCTTTCTTT
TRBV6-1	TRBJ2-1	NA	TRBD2	CASSERSSGVEQFF	TGTGCCAGCAGTGAAAGGTCTAGCGGAGTTGAGCAGTTCTTC
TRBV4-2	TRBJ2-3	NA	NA	CASSLASDSSTDTQYF	TGTGCCAGCAGCCTAGCTAGCGACTCTAGCACAGATACGCAGTATTTT
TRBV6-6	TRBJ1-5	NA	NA	CASSRQEYQPQHF	TGTGCCAGCAGCCGTCAGGAATATCAGCCCCAGCATTTT
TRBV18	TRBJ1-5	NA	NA	CASSPGSTNQPQHF	TGTGCCAGCTCACCGGGCTCAACCAATCAGCCCCAGCATTTT
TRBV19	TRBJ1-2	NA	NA	CASSPGPTPQGYTF	TGTGCCAGTAGTCCGGGCCCGACTCCCCAAGGCTACACCTTC
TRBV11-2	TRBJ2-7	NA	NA	CASRRRYEQYF	TGTGCCAGCAGGCGGAGGTACGAGCAGTACTTC
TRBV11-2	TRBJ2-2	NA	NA	CASSLVSIFRQQNTGELFF	TGTGCCAGCAGCTTAGTTTCCATTTTTCGACAGCAAAACACCGGGGAGCTGTTTTTT
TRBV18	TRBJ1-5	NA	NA	CASSPSGGDNQPQHF	TGTGCCAGCTCACCAAGCGGGGGTGACAATCAGCCCCAGCATTTT
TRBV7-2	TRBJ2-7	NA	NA	CASSLEATYEQYF	TGTGCCAGCAGCTTAGAGGCTACCTACGAGCAGTACTTC
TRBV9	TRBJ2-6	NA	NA	CASSVASSGANVLTF	TGTGCCAGCAGCGTAGCCAGCTCTGGGGCCAACGTCCTGACTTTC
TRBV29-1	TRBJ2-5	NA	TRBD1	CSGGQTGETQYF	TGCAGCGGGGGACAGACGGGCGAGACCCAGTACTTC
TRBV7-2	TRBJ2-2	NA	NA	CASSLLGRNTGELFF	TGTGCCAGCAGCTTACTGGGTCGGAACACCGGGGAGCTGTTTTTT
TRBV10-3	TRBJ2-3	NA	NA	CAISESRGSPQDTQYF	TGTGCCATCAGTGAGTCGAGAGGCAGCCCTCAAGATACGCAGTATTTT